Listed here are 20 T cell receptor beta chains from one sample, sequenced in a study of T cell responses to AZD1222 COVID-19 vaccine. Here immunoSEQ multiplex PCR was the method, and the copy in TCRdb shows in-frame clones only, minus some. The repertoire has roughly 86,000 clones, approximately 90% of them found once; the top ten carry about 31%. This sample comprised peripheral blood, obtained on day 0 of AZD1222 vaccination. The receptor set was obtained from an adult in good health.

This chain uses TRBV11-2 with TRBJ2-2; D is possibly TRBD2 (6 bases). Germline CDR1 SGHAT, CDR2 FQNNGV. Trimming shortened V by 3 bases and J by 5 bases, and 10 bases separated the two germline ends. The CDR3 totals 14 residues. The chain's CDR3 is CASSFFRETGELFF. The CDR3, as DNA: TGTGCCAGCAGCTTTTTCCGGGAGACCGGGGAGCTGTTTTTT.

The rearrangement links TRBV11-2 to TRBJ2-7, with 8 bases that match TRBD1. Germline assignment: CDR1 SGHAT and CDR2 FQNNGV. The CDR3 spans 16 residues. Losses at the gene ends were 4 bases for V and 1 base for J; bases not matched to a gene: 9. The CDR3 sequence is CASSSPTGARSYEQYF. DNA of the CDR3: TGTGCCAGCAGCTCCCCGACAGGGGCCAGGTCCTACGAGCAGTACTTC.

DNA of the CDR3: TGCGCCAGCAGCTTGGCCGGGACCTACACCGGGGAGCTGTTTTTT. Translation gives CASSLAGTYTGELFF. This chain connects TRBV5-1 to TRBJ2-2, with D perhaps matching TRBD1 or TRBD2 (5 bases each). Trimming took off 0 bases at V and 3 bases at J, with 9 bases between the two ends. The CDR3 has 15 residues. The germline V gene has CDR1 SGHRS and CDR2 YFSETQ.

V and J are TRBV3-1 (or the pseudogene TRBV3-2) and TRBJ2-1; TRBD2 might be the D (6 bases). This CDR3 is built from 16 residues. The germline CDR1 and CDR2 sequences are LGHDT and YNNKEL (reference sequence). Trimming stripped 1 base from V and 9 bases from J, with 19 bases between. The CDR3 bases are TGTGCCAGCAGCCAAGCTGCGACTAGTAATTTCGCTGAGCAGTTCTTC. Protein sequence: CASSQAATSNFAEQFF.

This clone has only one observation. This chain joins TRBV28 and TRBJ1-1; tentative D call: TRBD1 (6 bases). Germline assignment: CDR1 MDHEN and CDR2 SYDVKM. The CDR3 spans 15 residues. With 4 bases removed from V and 1 base from J, the gap between germline ends came to 13 bases. CDR3: CASSYGGPRNTEAFF. In nucleotides, the CDR3 is TGTGCCAGCAGTTACGGGGGGCCTAGGAACACTGAAGCTTTCTTT.

CDR3 DNA sequence: TGTGCCAGCAGCCCCCGGGACAGTTCCTACAATGAGCAGTTCTTC. Protein: CASSPRDSSYNEQFF. The chain combines TRBV6-5 with TRBJ2-1, with TRBD1 matching 7 bases. Germline-derived CDR1 and CDR2 are MNHEY and SVGAGI. This CDR3 contains 15 residues. V lost 6 bases, J lost 1 base, and 6 bases stayed unmatched.

This sequence joins TRBV30 and TRBJ2-7; D not resolved. Germline CDR1 GTSNPN, CDR2 SVGIG (reference sequence). The CDR3 has 12 residues. V was pared by 7 bases and J by 3 bases, with 13 bases between. CDR3: CAFGSSSYEQYF. Written as DNA, the CDR3 is TGTGCCTTCGGGTCCTCCAGCTACGAGCAGTACTTC.

The V and J genes are TRBV21-1 and TRBJ1-2; TRBD1, the table's D call, was not compared with the DNA. TRBV21-1 is deemed a pseudogene. The CDR3 is 14 amino acids. The chain's CDR3 is CASSRRQRHYGYTF. For the CDR3, the DNA is TGTGCCAGCAGCAGAAGACAGCGTCACTATGGCTACACCTTC.

The chain joins TRBV19 to TRBJ2-4; D gene ambiguous. The ends were cut back, 0 bases at V and 0 bases at J, with 9 bases in the middle. The CDR3 length is 16 residues. Looked up from germline, CDR1 is LNHDA and CDR2 is SQIVND (reference sequence). In nucleotides, the CDR3 is TGTGCCAGTAGTATAGAACAGAGCCTAGCCAAAAACATTCAGTACTTC. Encoded protein: CASSIEQSLAKNIQYF.

The chain uses TRBV11-2 and TRBJ2-1; TRBD1 might be the D (7 bases). V was clipped by 4 bases and J by 5 bases, with 15 bases between them. Germline V lookup: CDR1 SGHAT, CDR2 FQNNGV. The CDR3 spans 15 residues. CDR3 protein: CASSSRTGLNNEQFF. In DNA form, the CDR3 reads TGTGCCAGCAGCTCGAGGACAGGACTAAACAATGAGCAGTTCTTC.

The chain's CDR3 is CASSLGLGAKNIQYF. In nucleotides, the CDR3 is TGCGCCAGCAGCTTGGGATTGGGGGCCAAAAACATTCAGTACTTC. V gene TRBV5-1 combines with J gene TRBJ2-4; no clear D gene. The CDR3 has 15 amino acids. The germline V and J ends were trimmed by 0 bases and 1 base, with 8 bases remaining between them. The germline V gene encodes CDR1 SGHRS and CDR2 YFSETQ. The full variable domain, completed using reference TRBV5-1 and TRBJ2-4, is KAGVTQTPRYLIKTRGQQVTLSCSPISGHRSVSWYQQTPGQGLQFLFEYFSETQRNKGNFPGRFSGRQFSNSRSEMNVSTLELGDSALYLCASSLGLGAKNIQYFGAGTRLSVL.

This chain joins TRBV19 and TRBJ2-7, with D perhaps TRBD1 (6 bases). CDR1 LNHDA and CDR2 SQIVND come from the germline V gene (reference sequence). The CDR3 runs to 15 residues. Trimming pared 6 bases from V and 2 bases from J, leaving 17 bases between. The CDR3 coding sequence is TGTGCCAGTAGACCCCGACAGGCGTTGACCTACGAGCAGTACTTC. Translation: CASRPRQALTYEQYF.

This rearrangement joins TRBV21-1 to TRBJ2-3; TRBD2, the table's D call, lacks a check against the DNA. TRBV21-1 is listed as a pseudogene. The CDR3 spans 13 residues. CDR3 loop: CASIGRGTDTQYF. The DNA for the CDR3 is TGTGCCAGCATTGGGCGGGGCACAGATACGCAGTATTTT.

The chain links TRBV21-1 to TRBJ2-7. TRBV21-1 represents a pseudogene. The CDR3 is 13 residues long. CDR3 amino acids: CASSMQGLTEQYF. The CDR3 region has the DNA TGTGCCAGCAGCATGCAAGGGTTGACGGAGCAGTACTTC.

The CDR3 sequence: CASSSGQNYGYTF. The CDR3 DNA follows: TGTGCCAGCAGCTCGGGACAGAACTATGGCTACACCTTC. The chain carries TRBV7-6 and TRBJ1-2; 7 nucleotides agree with TRBD1. Germline loops: CDR1 SGHVS, CDR2 FNYEAQ. The V segment lost 4 bases and the J segment 2 bases; nucleotides outside the gene matches: 1. The CDR3 loop spans 13 amino acids.

The chain carries TRBV9 and TRBJ2-4, with TRBD1 identical over 7 bases. CDR1 and CDR2 (germline): SGDLS, YYNGEE. There are 19 residues in the CDR3. Trimming took 0 bases from V and 0 from J; bases not matched to a gene: 12. CDR3 bases: TGTGCCAGCAGCGTAGATGGGCTCGGGGACAGTCTAGCCAAAAACATTCAGTACTTC. Translating it yields CASSVDGLGDSLAKNIQYF.

V is TRBV18 and J is TRBJ1-3, with no clear D. V lost 5 bases to trimming and J lost 4 bases, with 15 bases between them. This CDR3 spans 15 amino acids. Germline V gene sequence: CDR1 KGHSH, CDR2 LQKENI. CDR3: CASSVLGGAGNTIYF. The CDR3 nucleotides are TGTGCCAGCTCAGTCCTCGGAGGTGCCGGAAACACCATATATTTT. Looking up the rest from reference TRBV18 and TRBJ1-3 gives the full variable domain: NAGVMQNPRHLVRRRGQEARLRCSPMKGHSHVYWYRQLPEEGLKFMVYLQKENIIDESGMPKERFSAEFPKEGPSILRIQQVVRGDSAAYFCASSVLGGAGNTIYFGEGSWLTVV.

The rearrangement links TRBV18 to TRBJ2-1, with TRBD2 matching over 8 bases. Trimming removed 6 bases from V and 1 base from J; junction bases left unmatched: 5. CDR1 KGHSH and CDR2 LQKENI come from the germline V gene. The CDR3 contains 15 residues. CDR3 sequence: CASSLLAGSYNEQFF. The CDR3 DNA follows: TGTGCCAGCTCGCTCCTAGCGGGTTCCTACAATGAGCAGTTCTTC. The full variable domain, completed using reference TRBV18 and TRBJ2-1, is NAGVMQNPRHLVRRRGQEARLRCSPMKGHSHVYWYRQLPEEGLKFMVYLQKENIIDESGMPKERFSAEFPKEGPSILRIQQVVRGDSAAYFCASSLLAGSYNEQFFGPGTRLTVL.

The V gene is TRBV30, the J gene TRBJ1-2, with D uncertain. Germline V gives CDR1 GTSNPN, CDR2 SVGIG (reference sequence). V was clipped by 3 bases and J by 6 bases, with 8 bases between them. CDR3 length: 11 amino acids. The CDR3, as DNA: TGTGCCTGGAGGACGGGAGATGGCTACACCTTC. It codes for CAWRTGDGYTF.

The chain has TRBV6-4 and TRBJ2-1; TRBD2 aligns across 10 bases. The germline V gene has CDR1 MRHNA and CDR2 SNTAGT. The junction had 7 bases not matched to a gene; V was cut back by 3 bases and J by 8 bases. CDR3 length: 15 amino acids. The CDR3 nucleotides are TGTGCCAGCAGTGAAACTAGCGGGGTCAGCGATGAGCAGTTCTTC. Residues: CASSETSGVSDEQFF.